These 15 T cell receptor beta chains share one sample of origin, sequenced in a study of blood T cell repertoires in COVID-19. This table comes from immunoSEQ multiplex PCR, and its TCRdb copy is limited to in-frame clones, with some not included. The data show about 160,000 clones, over 75% seen once. The sequenced sample was PBMCs or T cells enriched from blood (not recorded which). The receptors stem from a woman aged 50 to 65 who had recovered from COVID-19.

This chain joins TRBV5-4 and TRBJ2-5; TRBD1 is a possible D gene (6 bases). In germline, CDR1 is SGHNT, CDR2 YYREEE (reference sequence). CDR3 size: 13 residues. Trimming removed 4 bases from V and 3 bases from J, with 10 bases in between. DNA of the CDR3: TGTGCCAGCAGCACCCCAGGGGAAGAGACCCAGTACTTC. The encoded protein is CASSTPGEETQYF.

The chain combines TRBV11-2 with TRBJ1-1; D might be TRBD1 (6 bases). CDR1 and CDR2 (germline): SGHAT, FQNNGV. The CDR3 has 13 amino acids. V lost 10 bases, J lost 2 bases, and 14 bases lay in between. CDR3 in DNA: TGTGCCACCCATCGGACAGTCAACACTGAAGCTTTCTTT. The encoded protein is CATHRTVNTEAFF. Filled out from reference TRBV11-2 and TRBJ1-1, the complete variable domain reads EAGVAQSPRYKIIEKRQSVAFWCNPISGHATLYWYQQILGQGPKLLIQFQNNGVVDDSQLPKDRFSAERLKGVDSTLKIQPAKLEDSAVYLCATHRTVNTEAFFGQGTRLTVV.

This rearrangement joins TRBV21-1 to TRBJ2-7; the D call of TRBD1 is as the table states it, not checked on the DNA. TRBV21-1 is classified as a pseudogene. The CDR3 length is 14 residues. CDR3 nucleotides: TGTGCCAGCAGCAAGGGGGACAGGGGCTACGAGCAGTACTTC. The encoded protein is CASSKGDRGYEQYF.

Comment on this clone: A much larger clone differs by one base, so this may be a read error. The rearrangement joins TRBV7-9 to TRBJ1-5, with D possibly TRBD1 on 5 matching bases. CDR1 is SEHNR, CDR2 FQNEAQ, per germline (reference sequence). The CDR3 covers 15 residues. V was clipped by 0 bases and J by 3 bases, with 9 bases between them. CDR3 nucleotides: TGTGCCAGCAGCTTAGCAGGGGCCCTCAATCAGCCCCAGCATTTT. Protein product: CASSLAGALNQPQHF. The complete variable domain, with remaining parts taken from reference TRBV7-9 and TRBJ1-5, reads DTGVSQNPRHKITKRGQNVTFRCDPISEHNRLYWYRQTLGQGPEFLTYFQNEAQLEKSRLLSDRFSAERPKGSFSTLEIQRTEQGDSAMYLCASSLAGALNQPQHFGDGTRLSIL.

Ten or more counts support this clone. The gene calls are TRBV7-3 and TRBJ1-5; possibly TRBD1 for D (6 bases). The length of the CDR3 is 15 residues. V shed 5 bases and J shed 0 bases, with 11 bases lying between them. Germline values: CDR1 SGHTA, CDR2 FQGTGA. The CDR3, as DNA: TGTGCCAGCAGCCCTGGACAGCTTAGCAATCAGCCCCAGCATTTT. Amino acid sequence: CASSPGQLSNQPQHF.

The chain combines TRBV5-1 with TRBJ2-5; 11 bases agree with TRBD2. V trimming: 5 bases; J trimming: 4 bases; junction bases outside the gene matches: 7. The CDR3 is 15 residues long. CDR1 is SGHRS, CDR2 YFSETQ, per germline. Here the CDR3 DNA reads TGCGCCAGCAGGGGGGGAGGACTAGCGGGAGAGACCCAGTACTTC. Its translation is CASRGGGLAGETQYF.

The chain employs TRBV12-3 or TRBV12-4 and TRBJ1-1; D unresolved. The CDR3 is made up of 13 amino acids. V shed 1 base and J shed 7 bases, with 10 bases lying between them. The CDR3 region is CASSLDVGSEAFF. In nucleotides, the CDR3 is TGTGCCAGCAGTTTAGACGTCGGTAGTGAAGCTTTCTTT.

This clone was observed a few times. V is TRBV11-3 and J is TRBJ2-2; D might be TRBD2 (5 bases). The length of the CDR3 is 15 residues. Germline CDR1 and CDR2: SGHNT and YENEEA. Trimming removed 3 bases from V and 6 bases from J, with 14 bases in between. CDR3 residues: CASSFSEAAAGELFF. The CDR3 DNA sequence: TGTGCCAGCAGCTTTAGCGAAGCAGCAGCCGGGGAGCTGTTTTTT. Filled out from reference TRBV11-3 and TRBJ2-2, the complete variable domain reads EAGVVQSPRYKIIEKKQPVAFWCNPISGHNTLYWYLQNLGQGPELLIRYENEEAVDDSQLPKDRFSAERLKGVDSTLKIQPAELGDSAVYLCASSFSEAAAGELFFGEGSRLTVL.

V and J are TRBV19 and TRBJ2-7; TRBD1 agrees at 7 bases. Germline CDR1 is LNHDA and CDR2 is SQIVND (reference sequence). The CDR3 sequence is 13 residues long. V trimming: 3 bases; J trimming: 6 bases; junction bases outside the gene matches: 5. CDR3 DNA sequence: TGTGCCAGTAGTATTCTGCCAGGGGGCGAGCAGTACTTC. Its translation is CASSILPGGEQYF.

CDR3 amino acids: CASSEEQGGYGYTF. In DNA, the CDR3 is TGTGCCAGCAGTGAAGAACAGGGGGGCTATGGCTACACCTTC. The V and J genes are TRBV2 and TRBJ1-2, with 8 bases lining up with TRBD1. There are 14 residues in the CDR3. V gave up 1 base and J gave up 4 bases; unmatched junction bases: 2. CDR1 SNHLY and CDR2 FYNNEI come from the germline V gene.

The J gene is TRBJ2-7, the V gene TRBV6-5, with 7 bases identical to TRBD1. The CDR3 consists of 15 residues. The germline CDR1 and CDR2 sequences are MNHEY and SVGAGI. J lost 6 bases, V lost 6 bases, and 14 bases had no gene match. CDR3 in amino acids: CASSRSLTGWSEQYF. The CDR3 DNA reads as TGTGCCAGCAGCCGATCGTTGACAGGGTGGTCCGAGCAGTACTTC.

With respect to this clone: The sample carries other DNA sequences with the same CDR3. V usage is TRBV10-3 and J usage is TRBJ1-1; a weak D match, TRBD1 (5 bases). The ends were cut back, 4 bases at V and 1 base at J, with 7 bases in the middle. The CDR3 is 13 residues long. Germline V CDR1 and CDR2: ENHRY, SYGVKD. This chain's CDR3 is CAISGTPNTEAFF. The DNA of the CDR3 is TGTGCCATCAGTGGGACACCGAACACTGAAGCTTTCTTT.

The chain employs TRBV5-8 and TRBJ2-5; TRBD2 agrees at 9 bases. The CDR3 has 16 amino acids. Germline CDR1 is SGHTS and CDR2 is YDEGEE. The junction had 4 bases not matched to a gene; V was cut back by 1 base and J by 0 bases. Here the CDR3 DNA reads TGTGCCAGCAGCTTGATCCTAGCGGGGTACCAAGAGACCCAGTACTTC. Amino acids: CASSLILAGYQETQYF.

The genes are TRBV3-1 (or the pseudogene TRBV3-2) and TRBJ2-7; D gene unclear. The CDR3 extends over 12 amino acids. V was pared by 1 base and J by 4 bases, with 5 bases between. Germline V gene data show CDR1 as LGHDT and CDR2 as YNNKEL (reference sequence). This CDR3 is CASSQGRYEQYF. The CDR3 DNA is TGTGCCAGCAGCCAAGGTAGATACGAGCAGTACTTC.

The V and J genes are TRBV2 and TRBJ1-5; TRBD1 might be the D (5 bases). This CDR3 contains 13 residues. Germline CDR1 SNHLY, CDR2 FYNNEI. V lost 6 bases and J 6 bases, leaving 12 bases between the germline ends. CDR3 loop: CASSVTQGQPQHF. The CDR3, as DNA: TGTGCCAGCAGCGTGACCCAGGGTCAGCCCCAGCATTTT.